A single sample is the source of the 28 T cell receptor beta chains below, sequenced in a study of cytomegalovirus exposure and HLA in healthy donors. The primer mix had 60 Vbeta and 13 Jbeta primers. Profiling relied on immunoSEQ multiplex PCR, and the TCRdb table lists in-frame clones only, not all of them. The sample lists 250,000 to 350,000 clones, 70% to 90% occurring once. The sequenced material came from PBMCs. All receptors derive from a woman between 18 and 29 years old in good health and CMV-seronegative.

The chain recombines TRBV11-2 with TRBJ1-1; D remains unclear. Germline CDR1 is SGHAT and CDR2 is FQNNGV. Trimming removed 2 bases at V and 7 bases at J, with 17 bases between. There are 15 residues in the CDR3. CDR3 DNA: TGTGCCAGCAGCTTATACGCGTCGGGGTACGATGAAGCTTTCTTT. This gives the protein CASSLYASGYDEAFF.

CDR3 sequence reads: CASSRARENTEAFF. The CDR3 DNA reads as TGTGCCAGCAGCCGCGCCAGGGAGAACACTGAAGCTTTCTTT. The chain couples TRBV7-8 to TRBJ1-1, with D perhaps TRBD1 (5 bases). CDR3 length: 14 amino acids. V was clipped by 5 bases and J by 1 base, with 11 bases between them. CDR1 is SGHVS, CDR2 FQNEAQ, per germline.

This clone has just a few counts. V usage is TRBV10-2 and J usage is TRBJ2-5, with a possible D match to TRBD1 (6 bases). Trimming took 3 bases from V and 1 from J, leaving 12 bases between them. This CDR3 spans 15 amino acids. Germline V CDR1 and CDR2: WSHSY, SAAADI. CDR3 amino acids: CASSEDQGGQETQYF. The DNA for the CDR3 is TGCGCCAGCAGTGAAGACCAAGGGGGCCAAGAGACCCAGTACTTC.

This rearrangement joins TRBV5-4 to TRBJ2-3; 9 bases align to TRBD2. CDR3 length equals 15 residues. V shed 0 bases and J 5 bases; nucleotides not matched to a gene: 4. From germline, CDR1 is SGHNT and CDR2 YYREEE (reference sequence). The CDR3, as DNA: TGTGCCAGCAGCTTGGGAGCGGGGGGAGGAGATACGCAGTATTTT. This gives the protein CASSLGAGGGDTQYF.

The rearrangement uses TRBV7-9 and TRBJ2-6; no clear D. Germline V gives CDR1 SEHNR, CDR2 FQNEAQ (reference sequence). This CDR3 has 17 amino acids. V lost 7 bases, J lost 0 bases, and 16 bases lay in between. The CDR3 nucleotides read TGTGCCAGCACCTTGCGACGGGTTAACTCTGGGGCCAACGTCCTGACTTTC. Translating it yields CASTLRRVNSGANVLTF.

The chain has TRBV15 and TRBJ1-1; TRBD1 might be the D (6 bases). Trimming removed 1 base from V and 2 bases from J, with 20 bases in between. The V gene's germline CDR1 is LNHNV and CDR2 YYDKDF (reference sequence). The CDR3 length is 18 residues. Written as DNA, the CDR3 is TGTGCCACCAGCAGAGCCACAACAGGGCCGCGCTCTAACACTGAAGCTTTCTTT. Its protein product is CATSRATTGPRSNTEAFF.

The rearrangement links TRBV6-5 to TRBJ1-1; possible D gene TRBD1, 6 bases. There are 16 residues in the CDR3. The V and J ends lost 2 bases and 1 base respectively, with 14 bases between them. Germline V gene data show CDR1 as MNHEY and CDR2 as SVGAGI. The CDR3 region has the DNA TGTGCCAGCAGTTACGGGCAGGGGCGAGGGAACACTGAAGCTTTCTTT. Translated, it gives CASSYGQGRGNTEAFF.

The chain carries TRBV7-9 and TRBJ1-2; TRBD1 matches at 7 bases. The V gene's germline CDR1 is SEHNR and CDR2 FQNEAQ (reference sequence). V gave up 7 bases and J gave up 5 bases; unmatched junction bases: 7. The CDR3 runs 13 residues. CDR3 protein: CASILRQGYGYTF. The CDR3 bases are TGTGCCAGCATCCTGAGACAGGGTTATGGCTACACCTTC.

This chain connects TRBV29-1 to TRBJ1-1, with D hard to call. Per germline, CDR1 SQVTM and CDR2 ANQGSEA. The CDR3 consists of 12 residues. The V end lost 4 bases, the J end lost 3 bases, and 9 bases lay between the germline ends. CDR3 sequence reads: CSVVLGDTEAFF. As DNA, the CDR3 is TGCAGCGTTGTATTAGGAGACACTGAAGCTTTCTTT.

The chain links TRBV25-1 to TRBJ1-4, with 8 bases identical to TRBD1. The J segment lost 8 bases and the V segment lost 3 bases, leaving 11 bases of the junction unmatched. Germline V gene sequence: CDR1 MGHDK, CDR2 SYGVNS. The CDR3 is 16 amino acids. In DNA form, the CDR3 reads TGTGCCAGCAGTGAGCCCTCGACAGGGGTTAAAGAAAAACTGTTTTTT. Amino acid sequence: CASSEPSTGVKEKLFF.

This chain joins TRBV19 and TRBJ1-1; TRBD1 matches 8 bases. The germline V gene has CDR1 LNHDA and CDR2 SQIVND (reference sequence). Germline trimming cut 3 bases from V and 5 bases from J; bases unmatched to any gene: 5. The CDR3 runs 14 residues. The CDR3 region has the DNA TGTGCCAGTAGTATTGGACAGGGAGGTACTGAAGCTTTCTTT. Its protein is CASSIGQGGTEAFF.

This clone is a singleton in its sample. The chain combines TRBV2 with TRBJ2-3; 10 bases are a match to TRBD2. The CDR3 runs to 16 residues. Germline lookup yields CDR1 SNHLY and CDR2 FYNNEI. The J segment lost 1 base and the V segment lost 2 bases, leaving 3 bases of the junction unmatched. CDR3 nucleotide sequence: TGTGCCAGCAGTGAACCTAGCGGGGGCCGCACAGATACGCAGTATTTT. Amino acids: CASSEPSGGRTDTQYF.

The chain links TRBV14 to TRBJ2-5, with D tentatively TRBD1 (5 bases). With 1 base removed from V and 5 bases from J, the gap between germline ends came to 14 bases. Germline-derived CDR1 and CDR2 are SGHDN and FVKESK. The CDR3 length is 15 residues. The CDR3: CASSQVNSPGETQYF. CDR3 bases: TGTGCCAGCAGCCAAGTGAACAGTCCAGGGGAGACCCAGTACTTC.

V and J are TRBV7-2 and TRBJ2-3, with D perhaps TRBD2 (6 bases). The CDR3 covers 16 residues. Germline values: CDR1 SGHTA, CDR2 FQGNSA. V lost 2 bases to trimming and J lost 5 bases, with 17 bases between them. The CDR3 DNA reads TGTGCCAGCAGCTTACAGCGGGCTGTAGCTGAAGATACGCAGTATTTT. Translating it yields CASSLQRAVAEDTQYF.

The CDR3 sequence is CAISEGSLGFGPKNIQYF. The CDR3 DNA sequence: TGTGCCATCAGTGAGGGCAGTCTTGGATTTGGGCCCAAAAACATTCAGTACTTC. This chain joins TRBV10-3 and TRBJ2-4; no clear D gene. V dropped 2 bases and J dropped 2 bases, with 19 bases sitting between them. CDR1 and CDR2 from the germline V gene are ENHRY and SYGVKD. The CDR3 runs to 18 residues.

CDR3 sequence: CASTLLGVYNEKLFF. The CDR3 region has the DNA TGCGCCAGCACCCTCCTCGGGGTTTACAATGAAAAACTGTTTTTT. This sequence joins TRBV5-1 and TRBJ1-4; D unresolved. The V end lost 6 bases, the J end lost 5 bases, and 17 bases lay between the germline ends. The CDR3 runs 15 residues. Per germline, CDR1 SGHRS and CDR2 YFSETQ.

This clone has only a few counts. The chain combines TRBV12-5 with TRBJ2-5, with 14 bases lining up with TRBD2. The CDR3 totals 21 residues. Looked up from germline, CDR1 is LGHNT and CDR2 is FRNRAP. V lost 2 bases to trimming and J lost 2 bases; unmatched junction nucleotides: 16. In nucleotides, the CDR3 is TGTGCTAGTGGTTTGATAGACAAAGGGACTAGCGGGGGAGGAAAACAAGAGACCCAGTACTTC. It translates to CASGLIDKGTSGGGKQETQYF.

This clone was recorded a few times. The chain is built from TRBV11-2 and TRBJ2-5, with TRBD1 matching 10 bases. With the DNA end fitting TRBJ2-7 better, the J assignment may be wrong. This CDR3 is 16 amino acids long. CDR1 and CDR2 (germline): SGHAT, FQNNGV. CDR3 bases: TGTGCCAGCAGCCTATCCGGGACAGGGGTACTCTACGAGCAGTACTTC. Amino acids: CASSLSGTGVLYEQYF.

The chain uses TRBV10-3 and TRBJ2-3, with TRBD2 matching over 7 bases. There are 15 residues in the CDR3. The germline CDR1 and CDR2 sequences are ENHRY and SYGVKD. The trim removed 3 bases at V and 0 bases at J, leaving 3 bases unmatched. The CDR3 loop is CAISESGDSTDTQYF. For the CDR3, the DNA is TGTGCCATCAGTGAAAGCGGGGATAGCACAGATACGCAGTATTTT.

V gene TRBV7-6 combines with J gene TRBJ2-5, with a tentative D call TRBD1 (6 bases). With 2 bases removed from V and 4 bases from J, the gap between germline ends came to 17 bases. This CDR3 has 16 residues. The germline gives CDR1 SGHVS, CDR2 FNYEAQ. CDR3 sequence reads: CASSLWGRSLPETQYF. CDR3 nucleotide sequence: TGTGCCAGCAGCTTATGGGGGCGCAGTTTACCAGAGACCCAGTACTTC.

The CDR3 here is CASSVQFQPQHF. CDR3 coding DNA: TGCGCCAGCAGTGTTCAGTTTCAGCCCCAGCATTTT. The chain combines TRBV10-2 with TRBJ1-5; D is unclear. There are 12 residues in the CDR3. The V and J ends lost 4 bases and 6 bases respectively, with 7 bases between them. Germline CDR1 WSHSY, CDR2 SAAADI.

The rearrangement joins TRBV29-1 to TRBJ2-1, with D tentatively TRBD2 (5 bases). Germline-derived CDR1 and CDR2 are SQVTM and ANQGSEA. V was cut by 2 bases and J by 13 bases, with 12 bases left in between. The CDR3 totals 11 residues. The CDR3 bases are TGCAGCGTTGAAACGGGGTCTGATCAGTTCTTC. This translates into CSVETGSDQFF.

The CDR3 DNA sequence: TGTGCCAGCAGCTGGGGAGCGGGCAATCAGCCCCAGCATTTT. This gives the protein CASSWGAGNQPQHF. This chain joins TRBV5-6 and TRBJ1-5; D ambiguous. The CDR3 extends over 14 amino acids. V lost 3 bases, J lost 2 bases, and 9 bases lay in between. Germline CDR1 and CDR2: SGHDT and YYEEEE.

V and J are TRBV7-3 and TRBJ2-2; TRBD2 matches at 8 bases. Germline-derived CDR1 and CDR2 are SGHTA and FQGTGA. The CDR3 is made up of 14 amino acids. Germline trimming cut 5 bases from V and 7 bases from J; bases unmatched to any gene: 6. The CDR3 DNA is TGTGCCAGCAGCATGACTAGCGAGGGCGGGGAGCTGTTTTTT. Translation gives CASSMTSEGGELFF.

This clone was seen just once. This sequence joins TRBV7-3 and TRBJ2-5; 9 bases are a match to TRBD1. Trimming took 5 bases from V and 4 from J; bases not matched to a gene: 8. CDR1 and CDR2 (germline): SGHTA, FQGTGA. This CDR3 comprises 15 residues. In DNA form, the CDR3 reads TGTGCCAGCAGCCCAGACGACAGGGGGGGAGAGACCCAGTACTTC. It translates to CASSPDDRGGETQYF.

The chain is built from TRBV5-6 and TRBJ1-1; 8 bases fit TRBD1. Germline CDR1 SGHDT, CDR2 YYEEEE. Trimming removed 0 bases from V and 10 bases from J; junction bases left unmatched: 2. The CDR3 runs to 12 residues. For the CDR3, the DNA is TGTGCCAGCAGCTTGGACAGGGGGGGAGCTTTCTTT. Protein sequence: CASSLDRGGAFF.

J is TRBJ2-7 and V is TRBV10-1; the match to TRBD1 covers 9 bases. Trimming took 3 bases from V and 4 from J; bases not matched to a gene: 7. The CDR3 contains 15 residues. Germline-derived CDR1 and CDR2 are WNHNN and SYGVQD (reference sequence). Here the CDR3 reads CASSDGTGGEYEQYF. Written as DNA, the CDR3 is TGCGCCAGCAGTGATGGTACAGGGGGCGAATACGAGCAGTACTTC.

The chain is built from TRBV18 and TRBJ2-1; 13 nucleotides align to TRBD2. Per germline, CDR1 KGHSH and CDR2 LQKENI. The CDR3 spans 18 residues. J was trimmed by 1 base and V by 3 bases; bases with no gene match: 6. The CDR3: CASSPLVGLAGSYNEQFF. CDR3 nucleotide sequence: TGTGCCAGCTCACCCCTCGTGGGACTAGCGGGGTCCTACAATGAGCAGTTCTTC.